The present entry profiles one T cell receptor beta chain with its context. Other nucleotide sequences in the sample specify the same CDR3. The data are from a study of blood T cell repertoires in COVID-19. Profiling relied on immunoSEQ multiplex PCR, and the TCRdb table lists in-frame clones only, not all of them. The profile shows some 220,000 clones, around 83% of them singletons. The V end was cut by 2 bases, the J end by 2 bases, with 4 bases between. Germline CDR1 and CDR2: GTSNPN and SVGIG (reference sequence). The CDR3 is 12 amino acids. This clonotype was obtained from a woman aged 65 to 85 with COVID-19, enrolled during active disease. The sample comprised peripheral blood. This chain links TRBV30 with TRBJ1-5, with D uncertain. The CDR3 region has the DNA TGTGCCTGGAGTACAGGCAATCAGCCCCAGCATTTT. Residues: CAWSTGNQPQHF.